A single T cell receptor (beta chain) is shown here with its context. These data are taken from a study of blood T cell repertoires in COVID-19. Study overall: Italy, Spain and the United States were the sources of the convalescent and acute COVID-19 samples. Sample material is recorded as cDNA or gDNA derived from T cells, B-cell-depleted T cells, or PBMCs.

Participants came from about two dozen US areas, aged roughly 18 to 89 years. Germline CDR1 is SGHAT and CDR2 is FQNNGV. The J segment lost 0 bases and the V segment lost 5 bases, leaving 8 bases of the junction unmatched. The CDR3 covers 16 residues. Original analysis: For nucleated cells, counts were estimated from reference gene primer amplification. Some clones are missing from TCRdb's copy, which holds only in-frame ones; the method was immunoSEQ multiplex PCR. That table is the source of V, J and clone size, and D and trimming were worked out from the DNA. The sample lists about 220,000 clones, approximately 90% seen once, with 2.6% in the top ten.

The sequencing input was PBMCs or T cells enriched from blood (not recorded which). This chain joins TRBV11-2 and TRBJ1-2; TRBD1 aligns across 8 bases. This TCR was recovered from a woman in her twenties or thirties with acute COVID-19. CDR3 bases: TGTGCCAGCAGCCGAAACAGGGGGGAGGCTAACTATGGCTACACCTTC. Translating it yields CASSRNRGEANYGYTF.